The subject of this entry is one T cell receptor (beta chain). Its antigen remains unknown. The CDR3 length is 12 residues. Germline CDR1 GTSNPN, CDR2 SVGIG (reference sequence). Assay: immunoSEQ multiplex PCR; the TCRdb copy retains only in-frame clones and omits some. Of a few million clones listed, 90% to 96% are singletons. The data originate from a study of shared clonotypes between healthy human individuals. Study context: A couple of women and a few men aged 18 to 49 served as donors. Three plates were used per donor for CD4 naive, three for CD4 memory, two for CD8 naive and one for CD8 memory. General observations from the study: Blood alone was sampled, and tissue repertoires likely differ.

This chain links TRBV30 with TRBJ2-5; D is undetermined. Gene TRBJ2-7 matches the end of the DNA better, so the J call may be wrong. The TCR sequence derives from a man aged 18 to 30 in good health. Material for sequencing was naive CD4+ T cells sorted from blood. The subset denotes: CD45RA+ positively selected. This CDR3 reads CAWSVRSYEQYF. CDR3 in DNA: TGTGCCTGGAGTGTACGATCCTACGAGCAGTACTTC.